This T cell receptor (beta chain) was documented in a study of T cells in Graves' hyperthyroidism and ophthalmopathy. Study results and limitations: The model predicted ophthalmopathy a median around seven months before onset.

V was clipped by 7 bases and J by 5 bases, with 8 bases between them. The CDR3 contains 10 residues. CDR1 and CDR2 (germline): SQVTM, ANQGSEA. This clonotype showed up many times. What it binds is not known. Amplification targeted TCR beta CDR3 regions from RNA transcripts. First-round RT-PCR of the TCR CDR3 relied on the HTBI primer set. TCRdb re-called the multiplex PCR reads through MiXCR, storing one row per CDR3 protein. The sample carries 300,000 to 400,000 distinct CDR3 sequences, around 20% recorded once. Patients showing uncontrolled infection, other autoimmune disease, pregnancy or lactation were ineligible. The diagnoses drew upon clinical symptoms, serum thyroxine and TRAb, thyroid ultrasound and orbital computed tomography.

Sequencing was carried out using blood. This chain uses TRBV29-1 with TRBJ1-2, with D possibly being TRBD1 (6 bases). This receptor was taken from a woman in her 50s with Graves' hyperthyroidism. The CDR3 protein is CSAGEYGYTF. The CDR3, as DNA: TGCAGCGCAGGGGAATATGGCTACACCTTC.